This section outlines one T cell receptor beta chain sequence together with its context. Its antigen is still unknown. Adults of Caucasian background living in Nashville, Tennessee made up all donors. A split of CD4+ cells into CD45RA+ naive and CD45RA-negative memory subsets was performed. The data were obtained in a study of shared clonotypes between healthy human individuals. Study-wide results and caveats: Richness estimates generally favored naive over memory subsets.

Germline lookup yields CDR1 MNHNS and CDR2 SASEGT. The CDR3 is 15 amino acids. The V gene lost 8 bases and the J gene lost 3 bases, with 20 bases spanning the gap. Authors' analysis steps: Sequence data from immunoSEQ were junction-only and lacked quality scores; consequently, filtering differed. Here immunoSEQ multiplex PCR was the method, and the copy in TCRdb shows in-frame clones only, minus some. The V and J calls and clone size were taken over from that table, and D and trimming were inferred from the DNA. The sample holds some 300,000 clones, around 67% seen once. The sequencing sample was made of memory CD4+ T cells sorted from blood. As for subset: CD45RA-negative fraction. The chain is built from TRBV6-1 and TRBJ2-7; D may be TRBD2 (6 bases). The clonotype originates from a man aged 25 to 45 in good health. The CDR3 nucleotides are TGTGCCAGCCAATTTCGGGACTCCGAACACTACGAGCAGTACTTC. Translating it yields CASQFRDSEHYEQYF.